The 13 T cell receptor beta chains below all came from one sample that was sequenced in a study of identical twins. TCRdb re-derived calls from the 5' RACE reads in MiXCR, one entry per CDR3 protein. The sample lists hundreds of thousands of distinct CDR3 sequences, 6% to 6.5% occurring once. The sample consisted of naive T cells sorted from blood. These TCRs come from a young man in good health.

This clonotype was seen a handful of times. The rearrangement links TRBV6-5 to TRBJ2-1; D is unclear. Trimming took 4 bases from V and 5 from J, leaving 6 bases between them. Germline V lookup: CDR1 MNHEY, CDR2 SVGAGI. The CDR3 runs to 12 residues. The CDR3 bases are TGTGCCAGCAGTTCCATGAACAATGAGCAGTTCTTC. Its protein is CASSSMNNEQFF.

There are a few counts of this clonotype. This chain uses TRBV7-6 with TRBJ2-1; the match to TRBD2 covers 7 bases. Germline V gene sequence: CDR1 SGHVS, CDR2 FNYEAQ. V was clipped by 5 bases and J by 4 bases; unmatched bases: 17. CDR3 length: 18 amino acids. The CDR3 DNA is TGTGCCAGCAGCCCCCTTTGGGGGGAGGGCCACCTTTACAATGAGCAGTTCTTC. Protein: CASSPLWGEGHLYNEQFF.

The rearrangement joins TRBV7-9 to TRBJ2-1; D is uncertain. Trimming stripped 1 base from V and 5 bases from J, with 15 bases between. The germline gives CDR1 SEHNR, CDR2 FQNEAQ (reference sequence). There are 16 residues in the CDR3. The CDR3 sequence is CASSLVGLHPNNEQFF. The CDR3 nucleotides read TGTGCCAGCAGCTTAGTAGGCCTCCACCCGAACAATGAGCAGTTCTTC.

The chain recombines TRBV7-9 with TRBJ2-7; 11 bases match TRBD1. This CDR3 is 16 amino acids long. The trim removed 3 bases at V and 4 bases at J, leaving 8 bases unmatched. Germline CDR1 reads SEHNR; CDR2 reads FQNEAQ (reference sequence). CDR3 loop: CASSFPGGDRGYEQYF. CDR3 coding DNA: TGTGCCAGCAGCTTTCCCGGAGGGGACAGGGGGTACGAGCAGTACTTC. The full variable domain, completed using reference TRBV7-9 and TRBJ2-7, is DTGVSQNPRHKITKRGQNVTFRCDPISEHNRLYWYRQTLGQGPEFLTYFQNEAQLEKSRLLSDRFSAERPKGSFSTLEIQRTEQGDSAMYLCASSFPGGDRGYEQYFGPGTRLTVT.

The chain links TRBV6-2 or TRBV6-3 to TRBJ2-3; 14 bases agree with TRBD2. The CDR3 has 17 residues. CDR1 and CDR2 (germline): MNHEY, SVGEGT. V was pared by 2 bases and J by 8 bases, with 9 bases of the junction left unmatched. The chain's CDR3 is CASSYQRLAGGPGTQYF. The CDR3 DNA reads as TGTGCCAGCAGTTACCAAAGACTAGCGGGAGGGCCGGGTACGCAGTATTTT.

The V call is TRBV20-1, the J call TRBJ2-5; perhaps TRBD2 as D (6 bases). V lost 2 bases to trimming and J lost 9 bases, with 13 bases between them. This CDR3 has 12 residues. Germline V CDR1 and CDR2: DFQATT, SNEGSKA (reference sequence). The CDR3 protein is CSARRWEESQYF. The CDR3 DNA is TGCAGTGCTAGAAGATGGGAGGAGTCCCAGTACTTC.

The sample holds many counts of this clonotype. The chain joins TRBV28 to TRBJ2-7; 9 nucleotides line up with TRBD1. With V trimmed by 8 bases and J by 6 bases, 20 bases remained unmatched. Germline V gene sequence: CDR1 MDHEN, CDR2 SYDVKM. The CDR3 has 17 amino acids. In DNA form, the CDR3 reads TGTGCCAGCCGAAACAGGGGGCGGATTTCTAAAGCGAGCGAGCAGTACTTC. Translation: CASRNRGRISKASEQYF.

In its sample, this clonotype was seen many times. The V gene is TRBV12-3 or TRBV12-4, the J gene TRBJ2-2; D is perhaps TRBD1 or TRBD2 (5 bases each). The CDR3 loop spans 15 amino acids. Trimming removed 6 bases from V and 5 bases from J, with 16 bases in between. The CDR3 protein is CASRGVGSSTGELFF. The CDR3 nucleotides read TGTGCCAGCAGGGGGGTGGGGAGTTCGACCGGGGAGCTGTTTTTT.

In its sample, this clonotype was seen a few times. The DNA for the CDR3 is TGTGCCAGCAGCTTAGTGTCCGGGGATAGCAATCAGCCCCAGCATTTT. As protein: CASSLVSGDSNQPQHF. The J gene is TRBJ1-5, the V gene TRBV7-2; no definite D call. CDR3 size: 16 residues. Germline CDR1 reads SGHTA; CDR2 reads FQGNSA. With 1 base removed from V and 0 bases from J, the gap between germline ends came to 10 bases.

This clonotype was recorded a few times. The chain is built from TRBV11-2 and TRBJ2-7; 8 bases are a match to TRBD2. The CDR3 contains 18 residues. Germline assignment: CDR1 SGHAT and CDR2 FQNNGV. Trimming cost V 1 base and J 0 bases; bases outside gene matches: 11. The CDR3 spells CASSLVFPLAESSYEQYF. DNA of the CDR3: TGTGCCAGCAGCTTAGTCTTCCCACTAGCGGAGAGCTCCTACGAGCAGTACTTC.

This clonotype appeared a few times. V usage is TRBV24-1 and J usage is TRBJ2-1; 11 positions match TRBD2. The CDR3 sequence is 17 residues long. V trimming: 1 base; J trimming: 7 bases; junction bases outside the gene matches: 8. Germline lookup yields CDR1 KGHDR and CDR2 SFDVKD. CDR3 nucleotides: TGTGCCACCAGTGATTTTCCAGGGCTAGCGGGAGGTAATGAGCAGTTCTTC. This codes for CATSDFPGLAGGNEQFF.

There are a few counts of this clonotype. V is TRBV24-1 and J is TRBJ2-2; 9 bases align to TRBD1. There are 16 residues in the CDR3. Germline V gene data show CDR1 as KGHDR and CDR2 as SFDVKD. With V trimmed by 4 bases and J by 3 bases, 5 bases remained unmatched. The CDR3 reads CATSDFRDRDTGELFF. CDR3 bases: TGTGCCACCAGTGACTTCCGGGACAGGGACACCGGGGAGCTGTTTTTT.

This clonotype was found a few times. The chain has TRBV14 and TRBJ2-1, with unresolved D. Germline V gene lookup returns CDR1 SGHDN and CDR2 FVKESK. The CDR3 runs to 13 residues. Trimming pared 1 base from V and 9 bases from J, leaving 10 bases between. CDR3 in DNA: TGTGCCAGCAGCCAAGCTCAGTTGGGTGAGCAGTTCTTC. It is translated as CASSQAQLGEQFF.